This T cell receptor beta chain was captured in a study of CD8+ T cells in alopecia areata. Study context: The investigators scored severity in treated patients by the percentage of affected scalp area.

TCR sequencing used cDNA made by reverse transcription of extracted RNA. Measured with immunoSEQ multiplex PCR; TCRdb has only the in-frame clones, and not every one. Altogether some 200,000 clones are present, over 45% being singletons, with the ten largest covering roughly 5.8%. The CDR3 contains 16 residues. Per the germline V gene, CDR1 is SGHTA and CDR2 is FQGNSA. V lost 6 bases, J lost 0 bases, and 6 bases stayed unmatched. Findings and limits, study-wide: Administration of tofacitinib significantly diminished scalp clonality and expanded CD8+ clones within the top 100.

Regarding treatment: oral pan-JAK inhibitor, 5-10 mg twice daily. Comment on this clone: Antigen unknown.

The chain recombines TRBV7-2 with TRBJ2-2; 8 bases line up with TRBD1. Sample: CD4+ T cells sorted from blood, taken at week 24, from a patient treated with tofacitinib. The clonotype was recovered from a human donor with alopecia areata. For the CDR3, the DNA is TGTGCCAGCAGGAAGGACAGGGTGGCGAACACCGGGGAGCTGTTTTTT. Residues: CASRKDRVANTGELFF.